The 32 T cell receptor beta chains below come from one sample, sequenced in a study of T cell repertoires in cytomegalovirus infection. The antigens these receptors bind are not known. TCRdb redid the calling of the reads with MiXCR, one entry per CDR3 protein. The table lists some 920,000 distinct CDR3 sequences, about 33% of them singletons. The sample in question was cultured CD8+ T cells from PBMCs, obtained from culture after CMV antigen stimulation. The receptors derive from a human donor in good health (CMV status not recorded). Some clones in this sample may be carry-over from other donors' samples.

For the CDR3, the DNA is TGTGCCAGCACCCGGCGAGGCTCTGGGGCCAACGTCCTGACTTTC. Amino acid sequence: CASTRRGSGANVLTF. V usage is TRBV13 and J usage is TRBJ2-6; no clear D. The germline CDR1 and CDR2 sequences are PRHDT and FYEKMQ (reference sequence). The CDR3 length is 15 residues. The V and J ends lost 7 bases and 0 bases respectively, with 10 bases between them.

This clonotype was picked up a small number of times. The chain has TRBV10-3 and TRBJ1-1, with D unclear. The ends were cut back, 3 bases at V and 3 bases at J, with 14 bases in the middle. CDR1 is ENHRY, CDR2 SYGVKD, per germline. This CDR3 spans 15 amino acids. CDR3 in DNA: TGTGCCATCAGTGACCTCGGGGAGAGACACACTGAAGCTTTCTTT. This sequence encodes CAISDLGERHTEAFF.

The rearrangement links TRBV6-1 to TRBJ2-7; D remains unclear. Trimming took off 8 bases at V and 5 bases at J, with 13 bases between the two ends. This CDR3 is 12 amino acids long. Per germline, CDR1 MNHNS and CDR2 SASEGT. CDR3 DNA: TGTGCCAGCGGCCCCCCGGGCAACGAGCAGTACTTC. It encodes CASGPPGNEQYF.

This chain joins TRBV2 and TRBJ1-1; 10 bases agree with TRBD1. The germline CDR1 and CDR2 sequences are SNHLY and FYNNEI. The CDR3 runs to 15 residues. Trimming took 3 bases from V and 5 from J; bases not matched to a gene: 6. CDR3 bases: TGTGCCAGCAGTGACTGGGACAGGGGAGAAACTGAAGCTTTCTTT. Its protein is CASSDWDRGETEAFF.

On this clonotype: A single base separates this from a much larger clone, so it may be a read error. J is TRBJ2-7 and V is TRBV7-8; D may be TRBD2 (5 bases). The V gene's germline CDR1 is SGHVS and CDR2 FQNEAQ. The CDR3 runs to 13 residues. For the CDR3, the DNA is TGTGCCAGCGGCTTAGCGTGGGCAAACGAGCAGTACGTC. The encoded protein is CASGLAWANEQYV.

This clonotype came up a few times. V is TRBV7-9 and J is TRBJ2-6, with TRBD1 matching 8 bases. CDR1 and CDR2 from the germline V gene are SEHNR and FQNEAQ (reference sequence). There are 19 residues in the CDR3. V shed 4 bases, J shed 0 bases, and the junction held 11 bases outside the gene matches. As DNA, the CDR3 is TGTGCCAGCAGCTCCCGGGACAGGCTACATTTCTCTGGGGCCAACGTCCTGACTTTC. Translated: CASSSRDRLHFSGANVLTF.

This sequence joins TRBV6-5 and TRBJ2-1; TRBD2 agrees at 10 bases. The V gene's germline CDR1 is MNHEY and CDR2 SVGAGI. The CDR3 is 14 amino acids. V dropped 5 bases and J dropped 9; count of bases not matched to a gene: 7. This CDR3 is CASSLAGEGVEQFF. CDR3 DNA sequence: TGTGCCAGCAGTCTAGCGGGGGAGGGAGTTGAGCAGTTCTTC.

This clonotype was seen a few times. The V call is TRBV7-6, the J call TRBJ2-3; 9 positions agree with TRBD2. The CDR3 extends over 17 amino acids. CDR1 and CDR2 from the germline V gene are SGHVS and FNYEAQ. The ends lost 4 bases at V and 8 bases at J; junction bases unmatched: 16. The CDR3 is CASSWGLAEASRGTQYF. The CDR3 DNA is TGTGCCAGCAGCTGGGGACTAGCTGAGGCATCCAGGGGTACGCAGTATTTT.

This clonotype was detected a few times. The chain combines TRBV27 with TRBJ2-7, with D uncertain. Germline values: CDR1 MNHEY, CDR2 SMNVEV (reference sequence). V was cut by 5 bases and J by 3 bases, with 14 bases left in between. CDR3 size: 14 residues. CDR3 bases: TGTGCCAGCAGTCCCAACTACCATTACTACGAGCAGTACGTC. Translation: CASSPNYHYYEQYV.

This chain joins TRBV9 and TRBJ2-1; D possibly uses TRBD1 or TRBD2 (6 bases each). The CDR3 runs 15 residues. The germline CDR1 and CDR2 sequences are SGDLS and YYNGEE. V lost 2 bases to trimming and J lost 3 bases, with 12 bases between them. In nucleotides, the CDR3 is TGTGCCAGCAGCGTCGAGGGGGGAATCTACAATGAGCAGTTCTTC. Translated, it gives CASSVEGGIYNEQFF. Full variable domain (rest looked up from reference TRBV9 and TRBJ2-1): DSGVTQTPKHLITATGQRVTLRCSPRSGDLSVYWYQQSLDQGLQFLIQYYNGEERAKGNILERFSAQQFPDLHSELNLSSLELGDSALYFCASSVEGGIYNEQFFGPGTRLTVL.

J is TRBJ1-4 and V is TRBV27; D uncertain. The germline V gene encodes CDR1 MNHEY and CDR2 SMNVEV (reference sequence). This CDR3 spans 15 amino acids. V shed 5 bases and J shed 8 bases, with 18 bases lying between them. The CDR3 reads CASSRRAFFGEKLFF. CDR3 sequence (DNA): TGTGCCAGCAGTCGGAGGGCCTTTTTCGGGGAAAAACTGTTTTTT. Drawing the rest from reference TRBV27 and TRBJ1-4, the complete variable domain is EAQVTQNPRYLITVTGKKLTVTCSQNMNHEYMSWYRQDPGLGLRQIYYSMNVEVTDKGDVPEGYKVSRKEKRNFPLILESPSPNQTSLYFCASSRRAFFGEKLFFGSGTQLSVL.

The chain has TRBV24-1 and TRBJ2-2; D remains unclear. V was trimmed by 5 bases and J by 7 bases, leaving 7 bases between them. Germline V CDR1 and CDR2: KGHDR, SFDVKD. The CDR3 extends over 12 amino acids. CDR3 in DNA: TGTGCCACCAGTGGGGATAACGGGGAGCTGTTTTTT. Its translation: CATSGDNGELFF.

This clonotype was detected many times. The chain uses TRBV7-9 and TRBJ1-1, with D possibly matching TRBD1 (5 bases). V dropped 1 base and J dropped 3 bases, with 12 bases sitting between them. CDR1 and CDR2 (germline): SEHNR, FQNEAQ (reference sequence). The CDR3 consists of 15 residues. The CDR3 nucleotides read TGTGCCAGCAGCTTAGTGGCAGGGCGGGACACTGAAGCTTTCTTT. This sequence encodes CASSLVAGRDTEAFF. The entire variable domain, with the rest obtained from reference TRBV7-9 and TRBJ1-1, is as follows: DTGVSQNPRHKITKRGQNVTFRCDPISEHNRLYWYRQTLGQGPEFLTYFQNEAQLEKSRLLSDRFSAERPKGSFSTLEIQRTEQGDSAMYLCASSLVAGRDTEAFFGQGTRLTVV.

This clonotype turned up a few times. The gene calls are TRBV7-6 and TRBJ2-1, with D perhaps matching TRBD1 (5 bases). Trimming left V 5 bases short and J 8 bases short, with 13 bases between. This CDR3 spans 13 amino acids. CDR1 and CDR2 from the germline V gene are SGHVS and FNYEAQ. In DNA form, the CDR3 reads TGTGCCAGCAGCCCCGCTGCAGGGTATGAGCAGTTCTTC. It yields the protein CASSPAAGYEQFF.

V and J are TRBV15 and TRBJ2-1; a possible D gene is TRBD1 (6 bases). The germline V gene has CDR1 LNHNV and CDR2 YYDKDF (reference sequence). CDR3 length: 17 amino acids. The V end lost 3 bases, the J end lost 6 bases, and 21 bases lay between the germline ends. CDR3 region: CATSRPTTSSRGNEQFF. The CDR3 region has the DNA TGTGCCACCAGCAGGCCCACTACTAGTTCCAGGGGCAATGAGCAGTTCTTC.

This clonotype was counted a single time. The chain has TRBV29-1 and TRBJ1-2, with D perhaps TRBD1 (5 bases). The germline CDR1 and CDR2 sequences are SQVTM and ANQGSEA. This CDR3 comprises 13 residues. Trimming took off 3 bases at V and 4 bases at J, with 12 bases between the two ends. The CDR3 DNA is TGCAGCGTTGAGGACGCAAGGGGCTATGGCTACACCTTC. The encoded protein is CSVEDARGYGYTF.

This clonotype was found a few times. This rearrangement joins TRBV23-1 to TRBJ1-3, with 7 bases lining up with TRBD1. TRBV23-1 is classed as an ORF, of uncertain function. CDR3 length equals 15 residues. V trimming: 10 bases; J trimming: 0 bases; junction bases outside the gene matches: 9. The CDR3 is CAIRGDGGSGNTIYF. CDR3 nucleotides: TGCGCCATCAGGGGGGACGGTGGCTCTGGAAACACCATATATTTT.

The rearrangement uses TRBV3-1 and TRBJ1-5, with 11 bases that match TRBD1. V was clipped by 0 bases and J by 0 bases; unmatched bases: 7. This CDR3 comprises 19 residues. From germline, CDR1 is LGHDT and CDR2 YNNKEL (reference sequence). CDR3 sequence (DNA): TGTGCCAGCAGCCAAGAAACGGGGACAGGGGGACATAGCAATCAGCCCCAGCATTTT. Encoded protein: CASSQETGTGGHSNQPQHF.

This chain uses TRBV6-2 or TRBV6-3 with TRBJ1-1; D unresolved. V lost 7 bases and J 7 bases, leaving 16 bases between the germline ends. From germline, CDR1 is MNHEY and CDR2 SVGEGT. There are 13 residues in the CDR3. DNA of the CDR3: TGTGCCAGCACCCAGAGGACTAAAATTGAAGCTTTCTTT. Residues: CASTQRTKIEAFF.

This sequence joins TRBV7-9 and TRBJ1-1, with D perhaps TRBD1 (6 bases). CDR3 size: 15 residues. Trimming left V 1 base short and J 1 base short, with 10 bases between. CDR1 SEHNR and CDR2 FQNEAQ come from the germline V gene (reference sequence). In nucleotides, the CDR3 is TGTGCCAGCAGCTTAGTTGGGGGACAGAACACTGAAGCTTTCTTT. Translated, it gives CASSLVGGQNTEAFF. The variable domain in full, with the rest retrieved from reference TRBV7-9 and TRBJ1-1, is DTGVSQNPRHKITKRGQNVTFRCDPISEHNRLYWYRQTLGQGPEFLTYFQNEAQLEKSRLLSDRFSAERPKGSFSTLEIQRTEQGDSAMYLCASSLVGGQNTEAFFGQGTRLTVV.

The chain couples TRBV6-2 or TRBV6-3 to TRBJ2-7; perhaps TRBD2 as D (6 bases). There are 13 residues in the CDR3. The germline V and J ends were trimmed by 7 bases and 4 bases, with 14 bases remaining between them. The germline V gene has CDR1 MNHEY and CDR2 SVGEGT. This CDR3 reads CASTKSGVYEQYV. The CDR3 DNA reads TGTGCCAGCACCAAATCGGGGGTGTACGAGCAGTACGTC.

J is TRBJ1-3 and V is TRBV7-4; possibly TRBD1 for D (6 bases). This CDR3 is built from 15 residues. The germline V and J ends were trimmed by 5 bases and 4 bases, with 15 bases remaining between them. Germline V gene data show CDR1 as SGHVT and CDR2 as SQSDAQ. The CDR3 spells CASSPPQGQGNTIYF. DNA for the CDR3: TGTGCCAGCAGCCCCCCCCAGGGGCAAGGAAACACCATATATTTT.

This chain joins TRBV19 and TRBJ2-3; D uncertain. V was clipped by 7 bases and J by 3 bases, with 23 bases between them. Germline assignment: CDR1 LNHDA and CDR2 SQIVND (reference sequence). CDR3 length: 17 residues. The CDR3: CASTQRANGVWTDTQYF. In nucleotides, the CDR3 is TGTGCCAGTACCCAACGGGCCAACGGCGTTTGGACAGATACGCAGTATTTT.

The J gene is TRBJ1-1, the V gene TRBV4-1; D remains ambiguous. CDR3 length: 14 amino acids. CDR1 is MGHRA and CDR2 is YSYEKL in the germline V gene. The V and J ends lost 2 bases and 7 bases respectively, with 14 bases between them. CDR3: CASSQRVPDGEAFF. The CDR3 region has the DNA TGCGCCAGCAGCCAACGAGTCCCTGATGGTGAAGCTTTCTTT.

To note about this clonotype: A read error may be the cause here, since a much bigger clone is one base away. The DNA for the CDR3 is TGTGTCGGGGGCAGCGGGGCAATTGAGACCCAGTACTTC. This sequence encodes CVGGSGAIETQYF. The V and J genes are TRBV7-6 and TRBJ2-5, with a possible D match to TRBD2 (7 bases). Germline V CDR1 and CDR2: SGHVS, FNYEAQ. CDR3 length equals 13 residues.

The V call is TRBV10-3, the J call TRBJ2-7; no definite D call. The CDR3 runs 17 residues. In germline, CDR1 is ENHRY, CDR2 SYGVKD. Trimming cost V 4 bases and J 0 bases, with 19 bases left between them. The CDR3 region has the DNA TGTGCCATCAGTGGGATGGGTTCTCAACAGTCCTCCTACGAGCAGTACTTC. It yields the protein CAISGMGSQQSSYEQYF.

The chain links TRBV12-3 or TRBV12-4 to TRBJ2-5; 11 nucleotides line up with TRBD2. CDR3 length: 16 residues. With 3 bases clipped from V and 3 bases from J, the junction kept 6 bases outside the gene matches. CDR3 amino acids: CASSFVAGGKEETQYF. CDR3 nucleotide sequence: TGTGCCAGCAGTTTTGTAGCGGGGGGGAAGGAAGAGACCCAGTACTTC.

The sample holds many counts of this clonotype. The chain employs TRBV7-2 and TRBJ2-2; D ambiguous. Germline CDR1 reads SGHTA; CDR2 reads FQGNSA. CDR3 length equals 12 residues. V was cut by 10 bases and J by 3 bases, with 9 bases left in between. Here the CDR3 reads CATQEYTGELFF. DNA of the CDR3: TGTGCCACCCAGGAGTACACCGGGGAGCTGTTTTTT.

This chain connects TRBV19 to TRBJ1-2; D remains unclear. Per germline, CDR1 LNHDA and CDR2 SQIVND (reference sequence). V lost 8 bases and J lost 8, with 12 bases in between. The CDR3 sequence is 11 residues long. For the CDR3, the DNA is TGTGCCAGTGCAAAGGGAGACGGCTACACCTTC. Protein sequence: CASAKGDGYTF.

The chain has TRBV12-3 or TRBV12-4 and TRBJ2-1; 11 bases are a match to TRBD2. The CDR3 has 15 amino acids. V dropped 4 bases and J dropped 5; count of bases not matched to a gene: 4. In DNA, the CDR3 is TGTGCCAGCAGTTCCGGGACTAGCGGACACAATGAGCAGTTCTTC. Its protein product is CASSSGTSGHNEQFF.

The rearrangement uses TRBV29-1 and TRBJ1-2; D call uncertain. The CDR3 has 14 amino acids. Germline V lookup: CDR1 SQVTM, CDR2 ANQGSEA. V lost 7 bases and J lost 5, with 20 bases in between. The CDR3 bases are TGCAGCGATGGTGGTAGCGCCCTGGCGTATGGCTACACCTTC. It specifies CSDGGSALAYGYTF.

The CDR3 reads CASRDGKNTEAFF. The CDR3 DNA reads as TGTGCCAGCAGGGACGGCAAAAACACTGAAGCTTTCTTT. The gene calls are TRBV2 and TRBJ1-1; D gene ambiguous. Trimming cost V 6 bases and J 2 bases, with 10 bases left between them. The V gene's germline CDR1 is SNHLY and CDR2 FYNNEI. This CDR3 spans 13 amino acids. Supplemented by reference TRBV2 and TRBJ1-1, the full variable domain reads EPEVTQTPSHQVTQMGQEVILRCVPISNHLYFYWYRQILGQKVEFLVSFYNNEISEKSEIFDDQFSVERPDGSNFTLKIRSTKLEDSAMYFCASRDGKNTEAFFGQGTRLTVV.